Below, 30 T cell receptor beta chains from the same sample are listed, as sequenced in a study of cytomegalovirus exposure and HLA in healthy donors. A multiplex PCR was run with 60 Vbeta primers and 13 Jbeta primers. TCRdb keeps only in-frame clones here, not all; method: immunoSEQ multiplex PCR. The table includes some 150,000 clones, approximately 9% detected once. Input material: PBMCs. Source of these receptors: a woman in her thirties or forties in good health and CMV-seropositive.

The chain uses TRBV7-2 and TRBJ2-5, with 12 bases that match TRBD2. The junction had 9 bases not matched to a gene; V was cut back by 7 bases and J by 6 bases. The germline V gene encodes CDR1 SGHTA and CDR2 FQGNSA. The CDR3 runs to 15 residues. The CDR3 loop is CASTLGLAGKKTQYF. CDR3 nucleotides: TGTGCCAGCACCCTCGGACTAGCGGGGAAAAAGACCCAGTACTTC.

This clone showed up just a few times. The J gene is TRBJ1-3, the V gene TRBV6-6, with D possibly matching TRBD1 (5 bases). Trimming cost V 6 bases and J 6 bases, with 15 bases left between them. Germline CDR1 is MNHNY and CDR2 is SVGAGI (reference sequence). This CDR3 contains 14 residues. The CDR3 DNA is TGTGCCAGCAGGGATCAGGGTTATGAAAACACCATATATTTT. This encodes CASRDQGYENTIYF.

This clone was observed a handful of times. The J gene is TRBJ1-4, the V gene TRBV9; a weak D match, TRBD1 (6 bases). Germline CDR1 and CDR2: SGDLS and YYNGEE. CDR3 size: 14 residues. V gave up 4 bases and J gave up 1 base, with 8 bases separating them. The CDR3 bases are TGTGCCAGCAGCCCGGACAGAACTAATGAAAAACTGTTTTTT. As protein: CASSPDRTNEKLFF.

V and J are TRBV19 and TRBJ1-1, with D possibly TRBD1 on 6 matching bases. V gave up 4 bases and J gave up 4 bases, with 13 bases separating them. The CDR3 is 14 amino acids. Germline V gene lookup returns CDR1 LNHDA and CDR2 SQIVND (reference sequence). The CDR3 loop reads CASSTSGAGTEAFF. As DNA, the CDR3 is TGTGCCAGTAGTACCTCAGGGGCCGGCACTGAAGCTTTCTTT.

This clone has ten or more counts. V is TRBV10-2 and J is TRBJ1-1; D is ambiguous. Trimming shortened V by 6 bases and J by 0 bases, and 8 bases separated the two germline ends. This CDR3 region has 13 residues. Germline assignment: CDR1 WSHSY and CDR2 SAAADI. For the CDR3, the DNA is TGCGCCAGCAGAAGAGGCCTGAACACTGAAGCTTTCTTT. It codes for CASRRGLNTEAFF.

The rearrangement joins TRBV5-4 to TRBJ2-7; 10 nucleotides line up with TRBD1. Germline loops: CDR1 SGHNT, CDR2 YYREEE (reference sequence). V was clipped by 3 bases and J by 2 bases; unmatched bases: 5. This CDR3 contains 15 residues. The CDR3 loop is CASSSMDRGAYEQYF. DNA for the CDR3: TGTGCCAGCAGCTCGATGGACAGGGGGGCCTACGAGCAGTACTTC.

The chain employs TRBV19 and TRBJ1-3, with 8 bases fitting TRBD1. This CDR3 is built from 22 residues. Germline lookup yields CDR1 LNHDA and CDR2 SQIVND (reference sequence). Trimming cost V 3 bases and J 4 bases; bases outside gene matches: 26. The CDR3 spells CASSIGDRPNTFSDRRGNTIYF. DNA of the CDR3: TGTGCCAGTAGTATCGGGGACAGGCCCAATACTTTCTCTGATCGTCGAGGAAACACCATATATTTT.

The genes are TRBV2 and TRBJ2-7, with 9 positions matching TRBD1. Germline V gene lookup returns CDR1 SNHLY and CDR2 FYNNEI. Trimming took 6 bases from V and 7 from J; bases not matched to a gene: 7. The CDR3 loop spans 13 amino acids. In DNA, the CDR3 is TGTGCCAGCAGCCGGGACAGGGAAGGGGAGCAGTACTTC. This translates into CASSRDREGEQYF.

The chain uses TRBV13 and TRBJ2-5, with D perhaps matching TRBD2 (7 bases). CDR1 is PRHDT, CDR2 FYEKMQ, per germline (reference sequence). The CDR3 is made up of 16 amino acids. V lost 7 bases to trimming and J lost 5 bases, with 23 bases between them. DNA for the CDR3: TGTGCCAGCAACTCCCGGGGGGCATTGTATGGGGAGACCCAGTACTTC. It yields the protein CASNSRGALYGETQYF.

This clone was seen only a few times. The chain is built from TRBV7-2 and TRBJ1-2; D ambiguous. The CDR3 is 14 residues long. V gave up 5 bases and J gave up 5 bases, with 15 bases separating them. The germline V gene has CDR1 SGHTA and CDR2 FQGNSA. CDR3 amino acids: CASSLGEWFYGYTF. CDR3 bases: TGTGCCAGCAGCCTGGGCGAGTGGTTTTATGGCTACACCTTC.

In this sample, this clone turned up a few times. CDR3 residues: CASSLAVPAREQYF. The CDR3 nucleotides are TGTGCCAGCAGCTTAGCTGTTCCAGCTAGGGAGCAGTACTTC. The chain combines TRBV11-1 with TRBJ2-7; the D is unclear. The CDR3 extends over 14 amino acids. V dropped 0 bases and J dropped 7 bases, with 13 bases sitting between them. Looked up from germline, CDR1 is SGHAT and CDR2 is FQDESV (reference sequence).

The J gene is TRBJ1-2, the V gene TRBV21-1. TRBV21-1 has pseudogene status. This CDR3 region has 14 residues. The DNA for the CDR3 is TGTGCCAGCAGCAAATACCGGGTAAACTATGGCTACACCTTC. The encoded protein is CASSKYRVNYGYTF.

The V gene is TRBV19, the J gene TRBJ2-3; 9 nucleotides align to TRBD1. V dropped 3 bases and J dropped 3; count of bases not matched to a gene: 10. The CDR3 is 17 residues long. Germline V gene sequence: CDR1 LNHDA, CDR2 SQIVND (reference sequence). The CDR3 here is CASSIPGQGFRTDTQYF. CDR3 sequence (DNA): TGTGCCAGTAGTATCCCGGGACAGGGTTTTAGAACAGATACGCAGTATTTT.

The chain has TRBV7-6 and TRBJ2-2; D remains unclear. CDR3 length equals 13 residues. Trimming cost V 2 bases and J 5 bases, with 6 bases left between them. CDR1 is SGHVS and CDR2 is FNYEAQ in the germline V gene. The CDR3, as DNA: TGTGCCAGCAGCTTACCCAGAACCGGGGAGCTGTTTTTT. It encodes CASSLPRTGELFF.

A few counts support this clone. V gene TRBV4-2 combines with J gene TRBJ2-2, with TRBD1 identical over 10 bases. V dropped 5 bases and J dropped 3; count of bases not matched to a gene: 15. The CDR3 consists of 19 residues. CDR1 and CDR2 (germline): LGHNA, YNFKEQ. The CDR3 bases are TGTGCCAGCAGCTCGCTGCGGATAGGGGACAGGGGATACACCGGGGAGCTGTTTTTT. This sequence encodes CASSSLRIGDRGYTGELFF.

This clone was counted between two and nine times. The CDR3 protein is CASTRMTGDEKLFF. As DNA, the CDR3 is TGCGCCAGCACCCGAATGACAGGGGATGAAAAACTGTTTTTT. This rearrangement joins TRBV4-1 to TRBJ1-4; 8 bases fit TRBD1. Germline CDR1 reads MGHRA; CDR2 reads YSYEKL. The CDR3 sequence is 14 residues long. Germline trimming cut 7 bases from V and 6 bases from J; bases unmatched to any gene: 7.

This clone was counted only a few times. The chain couples TRBV4-2 to TRBJ1-6, with 7 nucleotides matching TRBD1. This CDR3 is 13 amino acids long. V shed 3 bases and J 14 bases; nucleotides not matched to a gene: 7. Germline CDR1 and CDR2: LGHNA and YNFKEQ. The CDR3 loop is CASSQDYQGALHF. DNA of the CDR3: TGTGCCAGCAGCCAGGACTATCAGGGGGCCCTCCACTTT.

This clone was counted a few times. This chain joins TRBV18 and TRBJ1-2; D is unresolved. V lost 0 bases and J lost 4, with 12 bases in between. The CDR3 is made up of 15 amino acids. Germline CDR1 is KGHSH and CDR2 is LQKENI. The CDR3: CASSPPAAEAYGYTF. CDR3 bases: TGTGCCAGCTCACCACCGGCGGCAGAGGCCTATGGCTACACCTTC.

This clone was found a few times. The V gene is TRBV7-6, the J gene TRBJ2-7; 11 bases are shared with TRBD2. Germline-derived CDR1 and CDR2 are SGHVS and FNYEAQ. The CDR3 is 15 residues long. With V trimmed by 4 bases and J by 3 bases, 5 bases remained unmatched. CDR3 coding DNA: TGTGCCAGCAGCTCATTAGCGGGGGGGAACTACGAGCAGTACTTC. Translated, it gives CASSSLAGGNYEQYF.

The CDR3 DNA is TGTGCCAGTAGTACCCCACAGGGATCGATCTACGAGCAGTACTTC. Amino acids: CASSTPQGSIYEQYF. The chain has TRBV19 and TRBJ2-7; D may be TRBD1 (6 bases). Germline CDR1 is LNHDA and CDR2 is SQIVND (reference sequence). This CDR3 region has 15 residues. V lost 4 bases and J lost 3, with 16 bases in between.

The chain couples TRBV28 to TRBJ2-7; D may be TRBD2 (6 bases). V dropped 4 bases and J dropped 8 bases, with 15 bases sitting between them. Germline values: CDR1 MDHEN, CDR2 SYDVKM. The CDR3 has 13 residues. CDR3 in amino acids: CASSSWGGNKQYF. The CDR3 region has the DNA TGTGCCAGCAGTTCGTGGGGAGGAAACAAGCAGTACTTC.

CDR3 bases: TGTGCCAGACGAGGGGAGGGGAACACCATATATTTT. Amino acids: CARRGEGNTIYF. V is TRBV2 and J is TRBJ1-3; D perhaps matches TRBD1 (5 bases). The V and J ends lost 9 bases and 7 bases respectively, with 13 bases between them. Germline-derived CDR1 and CDR2 are SNHLY and FYNNEI. This CDR3 contains 12 residues.

The chain uses TRBV29-1 and TRBJ2-3; 10 bases line up with TRBD2. CDR3 length equals 15 residues. CDR1 is SQVTM, CDR2 ANQGSEA, per germline. J was trimmed by 2 bases and V by 5 bases; bases with no gene match: 7. CDR3 nucleotide sequence: TGCAGCGTTAACATAGCGGGGGGCGCCACAGATACGCAGTATTTT. Encoded protein: CSVNIAGGATDTQYF.

The rearrangement links TRBV4-1 to TRBJ2-7; perhaps TRBD2 as D (5 bases). V dropped 2 bases and J dropped 1 base, with 12 bases sitting between them. CDR1 is MGHRA, CDR2 YSYEKL, per germline. The CDR3 contains 15 residues. In DNA, the CDR3 is TGCGCCAGCAGCCAATCCGAACCGGGGTCCTACGAGCAGTACTTC. This codes for CASSQSEPGSYEQYF.

This clone was detected a few times. This chain uses TRBV4-2 with TRBJ2-3; D remains ambiguous. Trimming left V 0 bases short and J 0 bases short, with 7 bases between. CDR3 length: 15 amino acids. Germline V lookup: CDR1 LGHNA, CDR2 YNFKEQ. CDR3 nucleotides: TGTGCCAGCAGCCAAGACTATTCTAGCACAGATACGCAGTATTTT. Residues: CASSQDYSSTDTQYF.

The V gene is TRBV7-8, the J gene TRBJ2-7, with a weak D call TRBD1 (6 bases). Germline CDR1 SGHVS, CDR2 FQNEAQ. The V end lost 7 bases, the J end lost 2 bases, and 12 bases lay between the germline ends. This CDR3 is 13 amino acids long. As DNA, the CDR3 is TGTGCCAGCATCCGAGGGGGAACCTACGAGCAGTACTTC. This codes for CASIRGGTYEQYF.

This clone was observed a handful of times. V usage is TRBV9 and J usage is TRBJ2-4; no clear D gene. There are 13 residues in the CDR3. The V end lost 3 bases, the J end lost 9 bases, and 13 bases lay between the germline ends. The germline CDR1 and CDR2 sequences are SGDLS and YYNGEE. The DNA for the CDR3 is TGTGCCAGCAGCGCTAACCTCCTTGGCATTCAGTACTTC. Translating it yields CASSANLLGIQYF.

V and J are TRBV7-9 and TRBJ2-3; TRBD1 might be the D (6 bases). The germline CDR1 and CDR2 sequences are SEHNR and FQNEAQ (reference sequence). There are 16 residues in the CDR3. Trimming stripped 4 bases from V and 0 bases from J, with 14 bases between. This chain's CDR3 is CASSSGHFSSTDTQYF. For the CDR3, the DNA is TGTGCCAGCAGCTCGGGACATTTCTCTAGCACAGATACGCAGTATTTT.

The chain joins TRBV20-1 to TRBJ2-7; D gene ambiguous. The CDR3 is made up of 11 amino acids. Trimming removed 1 base from V and 3 bases from J, with 4 bases in between. CDR1 DFQATT and CDR2 SNEGSKA come from the germline V gene (reference sequence). CDR3 sequence (DNA): TGCAGTGCTAGAGTTAACTACGAGCAGTACTTC. Amino acids: CSARVNYEQYF.

The chain employs TRBV5-1 and TRBJ2-1; possibly TRBD2 for D (7 bases). CDR3 length equals 15 residues. Germline CDR1 and CDR2: SGHRS and YFSETQ. Trimming shortened V by 4 bases and J by 8 bases, and 19 bases separated the two germline ends. CDR3 protein: CASSPGTGGLHEQFF. CDR3 DNA sequence: TGCGCCAGCAGCCCCGGGACGGGGGGCCTCCATGAGCAGTTCTTC.